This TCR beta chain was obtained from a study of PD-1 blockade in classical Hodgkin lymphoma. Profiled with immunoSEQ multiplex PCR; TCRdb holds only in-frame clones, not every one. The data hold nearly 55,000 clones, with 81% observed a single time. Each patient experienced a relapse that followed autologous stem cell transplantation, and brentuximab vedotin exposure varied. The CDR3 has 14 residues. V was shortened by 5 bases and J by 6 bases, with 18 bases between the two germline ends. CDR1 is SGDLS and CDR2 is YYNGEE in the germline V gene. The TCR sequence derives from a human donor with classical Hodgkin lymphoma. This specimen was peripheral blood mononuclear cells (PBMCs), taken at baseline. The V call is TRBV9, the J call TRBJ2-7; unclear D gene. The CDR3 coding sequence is TGTGCCAGCAGTGAATCCGCCGTGCGAGGCGAGCAGTACTTC. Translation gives CASSESAVRGEQYF. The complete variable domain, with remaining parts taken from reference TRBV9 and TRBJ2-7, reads DSGVTQTPKHLITATGQRVTLRCSPRSGDLSVYWYQQSLDQGLQFLIQYYNGEERAKGNILERFSAQQFPDLHSELNLSSLELGDSALYFCASSESAVRGEQYFGPGTRLTVT.